This T cell receptor (beta chain) came from a study of blood T cell repertoires in COVID-19. Data came from immunoSEQ multiplex PCR; TCRdb stores just in-frame clones and leaves some out. This table holds approximately 220,000 clones, 83% found once. This clone was seen only once. The TCR was taken from a woman between 50 and 59 years old who had been exposed to COVID-19. Material: PBMCs or T cells enriched from blood (not recorded which).

The CDR3 coding sequence is TGTGCCAGCAGCTTAGGCGGGTCAGCCTCCTACGAGCAGTACTTC. Protein: CASSLGGSASYEQYF. This rearrangement joins TRBV7-8 to TRBJ2-7; D possibly corresponds to TRBD2 (5 bases). The germline V gene encodes CDR1 SGHVS and CDR2 FQNEAQ. There are 15 residues in the CDR3. V lost 1 base and J lost 0, with 10 bases in between.